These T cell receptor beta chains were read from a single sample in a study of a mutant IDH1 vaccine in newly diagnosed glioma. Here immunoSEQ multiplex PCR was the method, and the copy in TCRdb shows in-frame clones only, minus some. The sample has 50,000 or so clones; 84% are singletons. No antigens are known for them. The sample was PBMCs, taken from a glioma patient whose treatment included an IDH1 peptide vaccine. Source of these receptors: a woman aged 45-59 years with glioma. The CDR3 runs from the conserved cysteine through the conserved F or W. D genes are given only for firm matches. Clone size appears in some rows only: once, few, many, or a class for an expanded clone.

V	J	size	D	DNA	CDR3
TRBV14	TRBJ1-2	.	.	TGTGCCAGCAGCCAAAGCGGCGCAGGGCTTCAATATGGCTACACCTTC	CASSQSGAGLQYGYTF
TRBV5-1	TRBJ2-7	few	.	TGCGCCAGCAGCTTGTATGGGGGATCCGAGCAGTACTTC	CASSLYGGSEQYF
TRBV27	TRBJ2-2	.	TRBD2	TGTGCCAGCAGCCCCTCCATGGGGGGGGCCGGGGAGCTGTTTTTT	CASSPSMGGAGELFF
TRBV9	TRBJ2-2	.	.	TGTGCCAGCAAAGTGGACCCGAACACCGGGGAGCTGTTTTTT	CASKVDPNTGELFF
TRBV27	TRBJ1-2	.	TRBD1	TGTGCCAGCAGTTTATCGACAGGGGAATTCCCCCTCGGTGGCTACACCTTC	CASSLSTGEFPLGGYTF
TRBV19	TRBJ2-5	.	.	TGTGCCAGTAGTGTCCTCGGAGAGACCCAGTACTTC	CASSVLGETQYF
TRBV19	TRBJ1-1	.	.	TGTGCCAGTAGTATACAGGGTACTTTGACTGAAGCTTTCTTT	CASSIQGTLTEAFF
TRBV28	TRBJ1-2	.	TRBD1	TGTGCCAGCAGTCCCGCGGACAGGGGCTATGGCTACACCTTC	CASSPADRGYGYTF
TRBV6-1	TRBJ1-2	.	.	TGTGCCAGCACCGGTGGCAGCTACTATGGCTACACCTTC	CASTGGSYYGYTF
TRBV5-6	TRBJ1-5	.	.	TGTGCCAGCAGCTCGGGGAGCGATCAGCCCCAGCATTTT	CASSSGSDQPQHF
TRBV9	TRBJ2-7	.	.	TGTGCCAGCAGCGCCACAGGGAGTCTCTCCTACGAGCAGTACTTC	CASSATGSLSYEQYF
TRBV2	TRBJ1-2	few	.	TGTGCCAGCAGTGAAGCGATCAGGGCTATATTCAATGGCTACACCTTC	CASSEAIRAIFNGYTF
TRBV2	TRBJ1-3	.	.	TGTGCCAGCAGAAAGCAGGGGATTCGCTCTGGAAACACCATATATTTT	CASRKQGIRSGNTIYF
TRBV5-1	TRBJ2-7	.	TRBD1	TGCGCCAGCAGCGAGGACAGGGTCGAGCAGTACTTC	CASSEDRVEQYF
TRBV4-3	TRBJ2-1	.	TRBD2	TGCGCCAGCAGCCACACACTAGCGGGGGGGCAGAATGAGCAGTTCTTC	CASSHTLAGGQNEQFF
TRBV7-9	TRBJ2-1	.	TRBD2	TGTGCCAGCAGCGGACTAGCGGGGGGGCCTAGTAATGAGCAGTTCTTC	CASSGLAGGPSNEQFF
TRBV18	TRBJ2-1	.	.	TGTGCCAGCTCAAGGGATCGCTCGATCGGCGATGAGCAGTTCTTC	CASSRDRSIGDEQFF
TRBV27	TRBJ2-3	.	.	TGTGCCAGCAATCTAGCTGGCTCAGATACGCAGTATTTT	CASNLAGSDTQYF
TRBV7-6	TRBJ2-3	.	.	TGTGCCAGCAGCTCCCCTCTGGCGGGTCCAAGCACAGATACGCAGTATTTT	CASSSPLAGPSTDTQYF
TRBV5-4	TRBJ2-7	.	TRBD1	TGTGCCAGCAGCACCGACAGGGCGGCCGAGCAGTACTTC	CASSTDRAAEQYF
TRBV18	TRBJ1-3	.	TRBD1	TGTGCCAGCTCACCCCTCGAGGGGGCGCGTGGAAACACCATATATTTT	CASSPLEGARGNTIYF
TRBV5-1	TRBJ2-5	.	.	TGCGCCAGCACCATGGGGGCCGCAGAGACCCAGTACTTC	CASTMGAAETQYF
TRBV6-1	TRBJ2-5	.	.	TGTGCCAGCATTGAGAGGGGTGGGACCCAGTACTTC	CASIERGGTQYF
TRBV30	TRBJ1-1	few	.	TGTGCCTGGAGACAGATACGGAACACTGAAGCTTTCTTT	CAWRQIRNTEAFF
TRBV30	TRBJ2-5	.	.	TGTGCCTGGAGTGGGGGCGTATATGGCGGGAATCCGGAGACCCAGTACTTC	CAWSGGVYGGNPETQYF
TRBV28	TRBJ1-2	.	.	TGTGCCAGCAGCGGCGGGAACTATGGCTACACCTTC	CASSGGNYGYTF
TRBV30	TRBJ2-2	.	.	TGTGCCTGGAGTGTACAGGGAGAGGATTCCGGGGAGCTGTTTTTT	CAWSVQGEDSGELFF
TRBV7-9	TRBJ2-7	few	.	TGTGCCAGCAGCTTAAATCCAGGGCCTAGGTACGAGCAGTACTTC	CASSLNPGPRYEQYF
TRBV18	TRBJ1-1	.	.	TGTGCCAGCTCGTTTCAACAGGGCCGCTTAGCTGTAGACACTGAAGCTTTCTTT	CASSFQQGRLAVDTEAFF
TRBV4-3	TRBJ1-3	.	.	TGCGCCAGCAGCCAAGAGGGGCTGGGGGGAAACACCATATATTTT	CASSQEGLGGNTIYF
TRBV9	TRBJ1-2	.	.	TGTGCCAGCAGCTTTTATGTACAGGGAAACTATGGCTACACCTTC	CASSFYVQGNYGYTF
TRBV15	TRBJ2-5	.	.	TGTGCCACCAGCAGAGATGTGGAGACCCAGTACTTC	CATSRDVETQYF
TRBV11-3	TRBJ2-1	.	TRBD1	TGTGCCAGCAGCCCCGGGACAGGACCCGACAATGAGCAGTTCTTC	CASSPGTGPDNEQFF
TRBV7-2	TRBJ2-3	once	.	TGTGCCAGCAGCTTAGTGGCTTTCGGTTACACAGATACGCAGTATTTT	CASSLVAFGYTDTQYF
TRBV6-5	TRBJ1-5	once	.	TGTGCCAGCAGTTACGGGGCAAGCAATCAGCCCCAGCATTTT	CASSYGASNQPQHF
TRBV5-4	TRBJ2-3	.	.	TGTGCCAGCAGCTTACCAGGCACAGATACGCAGTATTTT	CASSLPGTDTQYF
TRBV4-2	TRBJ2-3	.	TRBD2	TGTGCCAGCAGCCGACTCCTGGGGGGAGGGGCAGATACGCAGTATTTT	CASSRLLGGGADTQYF
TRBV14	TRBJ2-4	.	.	TGTGCCAGCAGCCAGACCCTGGACCGAGCCAAAAACATTCAGTACTTC	CASSQTLDRAKNIQYF
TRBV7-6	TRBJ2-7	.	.	TGTGCCAGCAGCTTCTCCGGGACCGCCTACGAGCAGTACTTC	CASSFSGTAYEQYF
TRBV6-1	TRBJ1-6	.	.	TGTGCCAGCAGTGAATTCCAACCACCCCTCCACTTT	CASSEFQPPLHF
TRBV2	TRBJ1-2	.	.	TGTGCCAGCAGTGCGGAGGGTGCCTATGGCTACACCTTC	CASSAEGAYGYTF
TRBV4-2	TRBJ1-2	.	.	TGTGCCAGCAGCCAAGGGGTAGGGGGATCCTATGGCTACACCTTC	CASSQGVGGSYGYTF
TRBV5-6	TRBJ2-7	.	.	TGTGCCAGCAGCTCTCTCTACGAGCAGTACTTC	CASSSLYEQYF
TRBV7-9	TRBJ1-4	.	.	TGTGCCAGCAGCCCCTTTCCGGGAACTAATGAAAAACTGTTTTTT	CASSPFPGTNEKLFF